This T cell receptor beta chain was sequenced for a study of T cells in Graves' hyperthyroidism and ophthalmopathy. TCR beta CDR3 regions were amplified from RNA. First-round RT-PCR targeting the TCR CDR3 was performed with the HTBI primer set. In TCRdb, the multiplex PCR reads were re-called with MiXCR into one record per CDR3 protein. The sample has about 360,000 distinct CDR3 sequences, about 13% seen once; the top ten hold 9.2%. This clonotype was recorded at least ten times. Per the germline V gene, CDR1 is MNHEY and CDR2 is SVGEGT. The CDR3 runs to 15 residues. Trimming removed 6 bases from V and 5 bases from J, with 20 bases in between. Lactation, pregnancy, other autoimmune disease or uncontrolled infection excluded patients.

The chain employs TRBV6-2 or TRBV6-3 and TRBJ2-7; D uncertain. The sample taken for sequencing was blood. The source is a woman younger than 35 with Graves' hyperthyroidism. The DNA of the CDR3 is TGTGCCAGCAGCCTGCAGATGGTCTATTCGAACGAGCAGTACTTC. It is translated as CASSLQMVYSNEQYF.